The rows below give T cell receptor beta chains drawn from one sample of a study of PD-1 blockade in classical Hodgkin lymphoma. Generated by immunoSEQ multiplex PCR, the TCRdb table keeps only in-frame clones and is missing some. The sample has 89,000 or so clones; nearly 95% are singletons. The source material was peripheral blood mononuclear cells (PBMCs), sampled before the second cycle of nivolumab. These receptors were collected from a human donor with classical Hodgkin lymphoma. Both conserved end residues are trimmed from each CDR3. Each record gives: CDR3 length, V gene, J gene, CDR3 protein.

len: 14; v_gene: TRBV9; j_gene: TRBJ2-3; CDR3aa: ASSVVGGSLTDTQY
len: 13; v_gene: TRBV2; j_gene: TRBJ2-3; CDR3aa: ASIFNGNTPRGQY
len: 13; v_gene: TRBV18; j_gene: TRBJ2-7; CDR3aa: ASSPLRTPTYEQY
len: 11; v_gene: TRBV6-5; j_gene: TRBJ1-4; CDR3aa: ASSSRRNEKLF
len: 10; v_gene: TRBV6-1; j_gene: TRBJ2-7; CDR3aa: ASSEKGTARY
len: 13; v_gene: TRBV5-4; j_gene: TRBJ2-3; CDR3aa: ASSSTRGDTDTQY
len: 11; v_gene: TRBV6-1; j_gene: TRBJ2-1; CDR3aa: ASSSDWYNEQF
len: 10; v_gene: TRBV6-6; j_gene: TRBJ1-1; CDR3aa: ASSYTNTEAF
len: 10; v_gene: TRBV28; j_gene: TRBJ2-2; CDR3aa: ASSSRALRLF
len: 12; v_gene: TRBV10-1; j_gene: TRBJ2-7; CDR3aa: ASSPPGQGREQY
len: 14; v_gene: TRBV7-9; j_gene: TRBJ2-1; CDR3aa: ASSSTTGRANNEQF
len: 11; v_gene: TRBV30; j_gene: TRBJ1-3; CDR3aa: AWSSNTGNTIY
len: 16; v_gene: TRBV19; j_gene: TRBJ1-5; CDR3aa: ASRSWTAGFRGNQPQH
len: 12; v_gene: TRBV5-4; j_gene: TRBJ1-2; CDR3aa: ASSSKQGAQRTT
len: 10; v_gene: TRBV11-2; j_gene: TRBJ2-5; CDR3aa: ASSLESKTQY
len: 11; v_gene: TRBV7-3; j_gene: TRBJ2-1; CDR3aa: ASSYDFDNEQF
len: 15; v_gene: TRBV18; j_gene: TRBJ2-3; CDR3aa: ASSPIERGQVTDTQY
len: 11; v_gene: TRBV15; j_gene: TRBJ2-1; CDR3aa: ATSSPPVTEQF
len: 12; v_gene: TRBV19; j_gene: TRBJ1-2; CDR3aa: AGSNEQGAGGYT
len: 11; v_gene: TRBV4-1; j_gene: TRBJ1-2; CDR3aa: ASSQEFNYGYT
len: 12; v_gene: TRBV6-6; j_gene: TRBJ2-1; CDR3aa: ASTLMGGYNEQF
len: 14; v_gene: TRBV19; j_gene: TRBJ2-6; CDR3aa: ASSRSHTSGANVLT
len: 12; v_gene: TRBV6-1; j_gene: TRBJ2-7; CDR3aa: ASSTTGDSYEQY
len: 12; v_gene: TRBV11-1; j_gene: TRBJ2-5; CDR3aa: ASSLYSPTETQY
len: 13; v_gene: TRBV28; j_gene: TRBJ1-5; CDR3aa: ASSFRQGLYQPQH
len: 14; v_gene: TRBV6-1; j_gene: TRBJ2-5; CDR3aa: ASSERGLAVRETQY
len: 12; v_gene: TRBV19; j_gene: TRBJ2-1; CDR3aa: ASSFSSRWDEQF
len: 13; v_gene: TRBV4-2; j_gene: TRBJ2-1; CDR3aa: ASSQPQGSYNEQF
len: 13; v_gene: TRBV30; j_gene: TRBJ1-5; CDR3aa: AWNLGFSPNQPQH
len: 14; v_gene: TRBV7-9; j_gene: TRBJ1-4; CDR3aa: ASSLAVPGSNEKLF
len: 16; v_gene: TRBV25-1; j_gene: TRBJ2-1; CDR3aa: ASSPGLAGGGVYNEQF
len: 12; v_gene: TRBV27; j_gene: TRBJ2-1; CDR3aa: ASSFASKYNEQF
len: 13; v_gene: TRBV27; j_gene: TRBJ2-2; CDR3aa: ASSLRVGGTGELF
len: 16; v_gene: TRBV4-1; j_gene: TRBJ2-1; CDR3aa: ASSQDGLAGATYNEQF
len: 18; v_gene: TRBV19; j_gene: TRBJ2-3; CDR3aa: ASSQGGGRGLGPWTDTQY
len: 12; v_gene: TRBV6-5; j_gene: TRBJ1-5; CDR3aa: ASRQQGGNQPQH
len: 15; v_gene: TRBV7-9; j_gene: TRBJ1-1; CDR3aa: ASSPPPGQPVSTEAF
len: 12; v_gene: TRBV5-1; j_gene: TRBJ2-5; CDR3aa: ASKVGFSEETQY
len: 12; v_gene: TRBV27; j_gene: TRBJ2-7; CDR3aa: ASKGQGQTYEQY
len: 13; v_gene: TRBV28; j_gene: TRBJ2-2; CDR3aa: ASSTNRGRAGELF
len: 11; v_gene: TRBV28; j_gene: TRBJ1-4; CDR3aa: ASSSGREEKLF
len: 14; v_gene: TRBV28; j_gene: TRBJ1-5; CDR3aa: ASMLGTGYSNQPQH
len: 12; v_gene: TRBV19; j_gene: TRBJ2-1; CDR3aa: ASTANRGAGEQF
len: 13; v_gene: TRBV19; j_gene: TRBJ2-2; CDR3aa: ASSEGQGMAGELF
len: 13; v_gene: TRBV28; j_gene: TRBJ1-2; CDR3aa: ASSLLITGAYGYT
len: 13; v_gene: TRBV2; j_gene: TRBJ1-2; CDR3aa: ASSVAGQGNYGYT
len: 14; v_gene: TRBV29-1; j_gene: TRBJ2-6; CDR3aa: SVTGDVGSGANVLT
len: 15; v_gene: TRBV4-1; j_gene: TRBJ2-3; CDR3aa: ASSQDTAGVGTDTQY